These 15 T cell receptor beta chains were all obtained from the same sample, sequenced in a study of identical twins (TCRdb year 2016). Library preparation employed 5' RACE. These reads were obtained on an Illumina HiSeq 2000. TCRdb's own reprocessing of the public reads used fastp at Q25 and MiXCR and kept productive beta chains. Rows matching on CDR3 protein sequence are summarized as one entry with the most common DNA and genes. Recorded for this sample are 200,000 to 300,000 distinct CDR3 sequences; roughly 7% of them occurred a single time. The ten largest make up 3% to 4.5% of the sample. These data were likewise used in another study, on yellow fever vaccine responses in identical twins.

The sample consisted of memory (CD45RO+) T cells sorted from blood. The cell subset or site label on this specimen signifies: CD45RO+ enriched T cells. Receptors originate from a woman under 30 in good health.

A word on this clonotype: A read error is possible here, since a much larger clone lies one base away. The V call is TRBV27, the J call TRBJ2-7; 7 bases map to TRBD1. Germline V lookup: CDR1 MNHEY, CDR2 SMNVEV (reference sequence). With V trimmed by 8 bases and J by 2 bases, 3 bases remained unmatched. The CDR3 is made up of 12 amino acids. The CDR3 sequence: CASRDSAYEQYF. The CDR3 DNA is TGTGCCAGCCGGGACAGTGCCTACGAGCAGTACTTC.

The chain uses TRBV2 and TRBJ2-2; D unclear. CDR1 SNHLY and CDR2 FYNNEI come from the germline V gene. V shed 6 bases and J shed 4 bases, with 9 bases lying between them. The CDR3 covers 13 residues. The CDR3 here is CASREQSTGELFF. Here the CDR3 DNA reads TGTGCCAGCAGAGAACAGTCCACCGGGGAGCTGTTTTTT.

This clonotype was detected many times. The gene calls are TRBV20-1 and TRBJ2-3; 11 bases are shared with TRBD2. The CDR3 contains 17 residues. Germline V CDR1 and CDR2: DFQATT, SNEGSKA (reference sequence). V was clipped by 2 bases and J by 4 bases; unmatched bases: 11. The CDR3 DNA is TGCAGTGCTAGATATGACGCGACTAGCGGGGACCCAGATACGCAGTATTTT. Amino acid sequence: CSARYDATSGDPDTQYF.

This clonotype was detected a few times. The chain recombines TRBV6-1 with TRBJ2-2; D ambiguous. There are 10 residues in the CDR3. Trimming stripped 2 bases from V and 9 bases from J, with 1 base between. Looked up from germline, CDR1 is MNHNS and CDR2 is SASEGT. The CDR3 nucleotides are TGTGCCAGCAGTGAAAGGGAGCTGTTTTTT. It specifies CASSERELFF.

This clonotype was seen a few times. The J gene is TRBJ2-1, the V gene TRBV15, with D hard to call. The CDR3 has 14 amino acids. V gave up 0 bases and J gave up 1 base, with 4 bases separating them. The V gene's germline CDR1 is LNHNV and CDR2 YYDKDF (reference sequence). CDR3: CATSRETSYNEQFF. In DNA, the CDR3 is TGTGCCACCAGCAGAGAGACATCCTACAATGAGCAGTTCTTC.

This clonotype was counted many times. The chain recombines TRBV7-9 with TRBJ1-6; 7 nucleotides match TRBD1. CDR3 length: 14 residues. The V gene's germline CDR1 is SEHNR and CDR2 FQNEAQ (reference sequence). Losses at the gene ends were 3 bases for V and 5 bases for J; bases not matched to a gene: 1. The CDR3 protein is CASSFDRDNSPLHF. In DNA, the CDR3 is TGTGCCAGCAGCTTCGACAGGGATAATTCACCCCTCCACTTT.

This clonotype was found a few times. CDR3 residues: CASSPQGSGTTYEQYF. The DNA of the CDR3 is TGTGCCAGCAGTCCCCAAGGCAGCGGGACAACCTACGAGCAGTACTTC. The rearrangement links TRBV12-3 or TRBV12-4 to TRBJ2-7; D perhaps matches TRBD2 (7 bases). The CDR3 sequence is 16 residues long. Trimming cost V 5 bases and J 2 bases, with 19 bases left between them.

This clonotype came up once. The genes are TRBV7-9 and TRBJ2-5, with 10 bases aligning to TRBD1. The J segment lost 5 bases and the V segment lost 6 bases, leaving 6 bases of the junction unmatched. The CDR3 has 14 amino acids. From germline, CDR1 is SEHNR and CDR2 FQNEAQ (reference sequence). The CDR3 DNA reads TGTGCCAGCAGTGGGGACAGGGGTCCGGAGACCCAGTACTTC. Translation: CASSGDRGPETQYF. Combining the CDR3 with reference TRBV7-9 and TRBJ2-5 gives the whole variable domain DTGVSQNPRHKITKRGQNVTFRCDPISEHNRLYWYRQTLGQGPEFLTYFQNEAQLEKSRLLSDRFSAERPKGSFSTLEIQRTEQGDSAMYLCASSGDRGPETQYFGPGTRLLVL.

The chain recombines TRBV6-2 or TRBV6-3 with TRBJ2-1; D perhaps matches TRBD2 (6 bases). CDR1 and CDR2 from the germline V gene are MNHEY and SVGEGT. Trimming took off 5 bases at V and 9 bases at J, with 17 bases between the two ends. The CDR3 is 14 amino acids. Here the CDR3 reads CASSTDGAGSEQFF. Written as DNA, the CDR3 is TGTGCCAGCAGTACAGACGGGGCGGGGAGTGAGCAGTTCTTC.

This clonotype was observed a few times. CDR3 protein: CSAAAPGLDYNEQFF. CDR3 DNA sequence: TGCAGTGCGGCCGCACCGGGACTGGACTACAATGAGCAGTTCTTC. This rearrangement joins TRBV20-1 to TRBJ2-1; D possibly corresponds to TRBD2 (6 bases). Germline assignment: CDR1 DFQATT and CDR2 SNEGSKA (reference sequence). The V end lost 6 bases, the J end lost 3 bases, and 18 bases lay between the germline ends. The CDR3 is 15 amino acids.

The sample holds a few counts of this clonotype. This chain links TRBV6-1 with TRBJ2-3; 8 bases are a match to TRBD1. The CDR3 has 15 residues. The V and J ends lost 5 bases and 3 bases, in that order; junction bases with no gene match: 7. Per the germline V gene, CDR1 is MNHNS and CDR2 is SASEGT. This CDR3 is CASSLRQGQTDTQYF. CDR3 DNA sequence: TGTGCCAGCAGTCTTCGACAGGGGCAAACAGATACGCAGTATTTT.

CDR3 protein: CASSSRGGEETQYF. As DNA, the CDR3 is TGTGCCAGCAGCTCCAGGGGGGGGGAAGAGACCCAGTACTTC. The chain has TRBV5-5 and TRBJ2-5; D tentatively fits TRBD1 or TRBD2 (7 bases each). Trimming removed 3 bases at V and 3 bases at J, with 12 bases between. CDR3 length: 14 amino acids. From germline, CDR1 is SGHKS and CDR2 YYEKEE (reference sequence).

This clonotype has more than one count but fewer than ten. The genes are TRBV27 and TRBJ2-7; 13 nucleotides line up with TRBD2. Germline trimming cut 0 bases from V and 2 bases from J; bases unmatched to any gene: 1. CDR3 length: 16 amino acids. Germline V lookup: CDR1 MNHEY, CDR2 SMNVEV (reference sequence). The CDR3 nucleotides are TGTGCCAGCAGTTTATCGGGACTAGCGGGACCCTACGAGCAGTACTTC. Translating gives CASSLSGLAGPYEQYF.

DNA for the CDR3: TGTGCCAGCAGTTACTCGAGGGTCCGAGGGTCCACCGGGGAGCTGTTTTTT. The encoded protein is CASSYSRVRGSTGELFF. This chain connects TRBV6-5 to TRBJ2-2, with D maybe TRBD2 (5 bases). The CDR3 has 17 amino acids. The germline V gene has CDR1 MNHEY and CDR2 SVGAGI. V was pared by 0 bases and J by 4 bases, with 15 bases between.

This clonotype was found a few times. The chain carries TRBV6-5 and TRBJ1-1; D possibly corresponds to TRBD1 (5 bases). From germline, CDR1 is MNHEY and CDR2 SVGAGI. V lost 3 bases to trimming and J lost 0 bases, with 11 bases between them. The CDR3 has 15 residues. CDR3 protein: CASSYGGHLNTEAFF. CDR3 coding DNA: TGTGCCAGCAGTTATGGGGGTCATTTGAACACTGAAGCTTTCTTT.